Here is one T cell receptor beta chain with its context. Its antigen remains unknown. The V gene lost 4 bases and the J gene lost 9 bases, with 16 bases spanning the gap. There are 13 residues in the CDR3. The data originate from a study of T cells in localized non-small cell lung cancer. Here immunoSEQ multiplex PCR was the method, and the copy in TCRdb shows in-frame clones only, minus some. In the table there are roughly 1,700 clones, about 31% of which are singletons. Study-level findings and limits: In adjacent lung, a median roughly 58 of the top 100 tumor clones were found. Tumor trailed uninvolved adjacent lung in T cell clonality, which peaked there.

The clonotype was recovered from a female donor at least 60 years old with stage I lung adenocarcinoma. V gene TRBV7-1 combines with J gene TRBJ2-7, with D tentatively TRBD1 or TRBD2 (5 bases each). TRBV7-1 is an open reading frame, and its role is uncertain. This specimen was normal lung tissue next to the tumor, taken before any cancer treatment. CDR3 DNA sequence: TGTGCCAGCAGCTTAGAGTCTGGGGCGGGGCAGTACTTC. This gives the protein CASSLESGAGQYF.